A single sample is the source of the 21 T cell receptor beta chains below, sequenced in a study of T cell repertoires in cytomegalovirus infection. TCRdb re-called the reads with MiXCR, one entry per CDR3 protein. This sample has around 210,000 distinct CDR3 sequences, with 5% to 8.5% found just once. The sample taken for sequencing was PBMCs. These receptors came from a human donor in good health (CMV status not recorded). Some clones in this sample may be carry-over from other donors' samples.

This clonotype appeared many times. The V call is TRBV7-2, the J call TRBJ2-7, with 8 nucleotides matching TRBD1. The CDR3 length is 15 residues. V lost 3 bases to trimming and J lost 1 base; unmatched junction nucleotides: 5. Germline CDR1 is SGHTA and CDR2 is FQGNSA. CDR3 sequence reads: CASSFGTGVSYEQYF. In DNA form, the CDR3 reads TGTGCCAGCAGCTTTGGGACAGGCGTATCCTACGAGCAGTACTTC. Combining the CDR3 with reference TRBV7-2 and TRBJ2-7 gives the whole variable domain GAGVSQSPSNKVTEKGKDVELRCDPISGHTALYWYRQSLGQGLEFLIYFQGNSAPDKSGLPSDRFSAERTGGSVSTLTIQRTQQEDSAVYLCASSFGTGVSYEQYFGPGTRLTVT.

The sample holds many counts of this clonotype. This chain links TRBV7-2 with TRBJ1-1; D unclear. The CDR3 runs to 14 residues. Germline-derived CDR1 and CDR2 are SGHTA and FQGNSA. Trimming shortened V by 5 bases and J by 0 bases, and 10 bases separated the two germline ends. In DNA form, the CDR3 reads TGTGCCAGCAGCCCTGGGGTGATGAACACTGAAGCTTTCTTT. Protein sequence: CASSPGVMNTEAFF.

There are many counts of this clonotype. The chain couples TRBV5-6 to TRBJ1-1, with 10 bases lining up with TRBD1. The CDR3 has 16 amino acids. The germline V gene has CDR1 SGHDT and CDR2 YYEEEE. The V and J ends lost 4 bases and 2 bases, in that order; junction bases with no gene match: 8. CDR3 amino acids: CASSLYWTGGNTEAFF. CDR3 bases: TGTGCCAGCAGCCTATATTGGACAGGGGGAAACACTGAAGCTTTCTTT.

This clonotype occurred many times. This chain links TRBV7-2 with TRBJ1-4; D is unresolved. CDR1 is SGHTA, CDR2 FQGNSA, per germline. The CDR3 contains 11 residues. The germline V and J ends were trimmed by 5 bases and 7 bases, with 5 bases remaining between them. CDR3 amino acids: CASSTSEKLFF. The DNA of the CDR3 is TGTGCCAGCAGCACGAGTGAAAAACTGTTTTTT.

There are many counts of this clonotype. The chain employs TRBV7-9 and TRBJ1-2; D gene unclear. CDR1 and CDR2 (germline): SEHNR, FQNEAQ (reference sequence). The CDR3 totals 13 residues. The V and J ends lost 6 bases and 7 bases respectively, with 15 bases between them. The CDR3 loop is CASSEGKLSGYTF. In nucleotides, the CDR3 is TGTGCCAGCAGTGAGGGCAAATTGTCTGGCTACACCTTC. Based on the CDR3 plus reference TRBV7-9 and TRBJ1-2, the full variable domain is DTGVSQNPRHKITKRGQNVTFRCDPISEHNRLYWYRQTLGQGPEFLTYFQNEAQLEKSRLLSDRFSAERPKGSFSTLEIQRTEQGDSAMYLCASSEGKLSGYTFGSGTRLTVV.

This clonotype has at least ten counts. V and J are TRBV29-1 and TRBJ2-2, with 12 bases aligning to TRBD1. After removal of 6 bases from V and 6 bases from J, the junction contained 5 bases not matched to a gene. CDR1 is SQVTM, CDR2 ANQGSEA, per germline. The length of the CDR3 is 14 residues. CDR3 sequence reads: CSVGQGAMAGELFF. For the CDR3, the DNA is TGCAGCGTGGGACAGGGGGCGATGGCCGGGGAGCTGTTTTTT.

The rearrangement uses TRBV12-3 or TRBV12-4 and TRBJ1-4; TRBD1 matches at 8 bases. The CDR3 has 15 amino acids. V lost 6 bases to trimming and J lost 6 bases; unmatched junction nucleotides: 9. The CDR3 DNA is TGTGCCAGCAGCTCTACGACAGGGGCCGATGAAAAACTGTTTTTT. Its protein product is CASSSTTGADEKLFF.

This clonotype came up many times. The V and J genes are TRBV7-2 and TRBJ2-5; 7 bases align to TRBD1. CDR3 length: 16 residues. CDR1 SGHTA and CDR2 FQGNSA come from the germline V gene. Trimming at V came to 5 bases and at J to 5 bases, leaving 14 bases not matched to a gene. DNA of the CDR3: TGTGCCAGCAGCCGCGACTTGGGACAGTATATTGAGACCCAGTACTTC. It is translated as CASSRDLGQYIETQYF. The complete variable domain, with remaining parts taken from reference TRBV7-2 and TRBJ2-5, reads GAGVSQSPSNKVTEKGKDVELRCDPISGHTALYWYRQSLGQGLEFLIYFQGNSAPDKSGLPSDRFSAERTGGSVSTLTIQRTQQEDSAVYLCASSRDLGQYIETQYFGPGTRLLVL.

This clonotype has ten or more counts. CDR3 region: CASSLGARGTQYF. DNA of the CDR3: TGTGCCAGCAGCTTAGGGGCGAGAGGGACGCAGTATTTT. V gene TRBV7-7 combines with J gene TRBJ2-3, with D perhaps TRBD2 (5 bases). Trimming stripped 1 base from V and 9 bases from J, with 11 bases between. Germline lookup yields CDR1 SSHAT and CDR2 FNYEAQ (reference sequence). The CDR3 is made up of 13 amino acids.

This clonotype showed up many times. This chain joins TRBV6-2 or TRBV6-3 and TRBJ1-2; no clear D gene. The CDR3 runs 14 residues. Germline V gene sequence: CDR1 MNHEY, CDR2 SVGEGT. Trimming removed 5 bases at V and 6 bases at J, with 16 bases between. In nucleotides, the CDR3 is TGTGCCAGCAGTCGGGTCCTCCAAAGGGATGGCTACACCTTC. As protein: CASSRVLQRDGYTF.

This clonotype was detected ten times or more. The CDR3 coding sequence is TGTGCCAGCAGCTGGTGGACAGCCTCCCCCGGAGCTTTCTTT. Translating gives CASSWWTASPGAFF. The gene calls are TRBV7-2 and TRBJ1-1; weak D call: TRBD1 (6 bases). Trimming took off 4 bases at V and 10 bases at J, with 19 bases between the two ends. CDR3 length: 14 residues. CDR1 SGHTA and CDR2 FQGNSA come from the germline V gene.

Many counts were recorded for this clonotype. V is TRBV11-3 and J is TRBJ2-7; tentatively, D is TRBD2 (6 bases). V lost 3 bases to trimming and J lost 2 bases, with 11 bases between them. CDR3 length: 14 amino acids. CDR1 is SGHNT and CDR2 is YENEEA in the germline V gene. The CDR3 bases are TGTGCCAGCAGCTTGGCCGGGAGACCCTACGAGCAGTACTTC. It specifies CASSLAGRPYEQYF.

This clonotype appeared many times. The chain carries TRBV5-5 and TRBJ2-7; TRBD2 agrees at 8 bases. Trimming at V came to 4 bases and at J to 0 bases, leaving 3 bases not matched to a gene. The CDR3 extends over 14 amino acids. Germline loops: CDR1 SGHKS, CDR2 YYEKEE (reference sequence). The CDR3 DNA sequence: TGTGCCAGCAGCCCTAGCGGGTTCTCCTACGAGCAGTACTTC. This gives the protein CASSPSGFSYEQYF.

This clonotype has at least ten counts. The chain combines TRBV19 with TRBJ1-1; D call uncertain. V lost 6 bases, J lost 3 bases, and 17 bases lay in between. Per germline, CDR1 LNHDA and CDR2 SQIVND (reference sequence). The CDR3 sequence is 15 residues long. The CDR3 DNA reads TGTGCCAGTAGCACCTTGGGTGGGGTGTACACTGAAGCTTTCTTT. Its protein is CASSTLGGVYTEAFF.

For the CDR3, the DNA is TGCAGTGCCAGGGTGCTATCGGGGGGAGCCCTAAGCTCCTACAATGAGCAGTTCTTC. The encoded protein is CSARVLSGGALSSYNEQFF. V is TRBV20-1 and J is TRBJ2-1, with 7 bases matching TRBD2. V was clipped by 6 bases and J by 0 bases; unmatched bases: 20. CDR3 length equals 19 residues. Germline V gives CDR1 DFQATT, CDR2 SNEGSKA (reference sequence).

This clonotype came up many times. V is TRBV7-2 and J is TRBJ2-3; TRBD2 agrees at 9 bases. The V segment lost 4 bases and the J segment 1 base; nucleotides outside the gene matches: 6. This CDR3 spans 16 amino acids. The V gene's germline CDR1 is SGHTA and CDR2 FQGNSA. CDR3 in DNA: TGTGCCAGCAGCTCTACTAGCGGGTTAGGCACAGATACGCAGTATTTT. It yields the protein CASSSTSGLGTDTQYF.

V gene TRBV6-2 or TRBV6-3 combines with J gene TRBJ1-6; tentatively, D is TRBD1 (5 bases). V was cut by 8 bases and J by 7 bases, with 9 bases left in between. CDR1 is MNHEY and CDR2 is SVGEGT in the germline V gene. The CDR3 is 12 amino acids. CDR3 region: CASQRGNSPLHF. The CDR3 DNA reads TGTGCCAGCCAGCGGGGGAATTCACCCCTCCACTTT.

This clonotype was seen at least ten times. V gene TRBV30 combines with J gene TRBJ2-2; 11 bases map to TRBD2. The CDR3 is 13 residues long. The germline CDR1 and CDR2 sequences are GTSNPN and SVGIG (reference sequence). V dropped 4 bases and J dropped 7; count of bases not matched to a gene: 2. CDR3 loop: CAWKTSGVGELFF. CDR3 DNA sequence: TGTGCCTGGAAGACTAGCGGGGTCGGGGAGCTGTTTTTT.

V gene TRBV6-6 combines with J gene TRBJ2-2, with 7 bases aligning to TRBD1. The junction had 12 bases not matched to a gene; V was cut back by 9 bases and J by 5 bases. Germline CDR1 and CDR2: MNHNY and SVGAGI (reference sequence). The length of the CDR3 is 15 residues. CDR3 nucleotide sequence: TGTGCCAGTGGACAGGAATTGAGTGGAACCGGGGAGCTGTTTTTT. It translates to CASGQELSGTGELFF.

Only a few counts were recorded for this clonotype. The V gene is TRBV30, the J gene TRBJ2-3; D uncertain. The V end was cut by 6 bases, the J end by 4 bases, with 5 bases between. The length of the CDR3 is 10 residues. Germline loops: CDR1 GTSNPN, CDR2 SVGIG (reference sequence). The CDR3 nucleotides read TGTGCCTGCGGCGCAGATACGCAGTATTTT. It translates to CACGADTQYF.

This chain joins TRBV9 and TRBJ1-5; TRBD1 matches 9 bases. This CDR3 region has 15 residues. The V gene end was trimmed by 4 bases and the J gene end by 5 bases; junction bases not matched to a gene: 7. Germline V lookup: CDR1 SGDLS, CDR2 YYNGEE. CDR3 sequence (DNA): TGTGCCAGCAGCCGTACAGGGGGCGACGATCAGCCCCAGCATTTT. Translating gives CASSRTGGDDQPQHF.